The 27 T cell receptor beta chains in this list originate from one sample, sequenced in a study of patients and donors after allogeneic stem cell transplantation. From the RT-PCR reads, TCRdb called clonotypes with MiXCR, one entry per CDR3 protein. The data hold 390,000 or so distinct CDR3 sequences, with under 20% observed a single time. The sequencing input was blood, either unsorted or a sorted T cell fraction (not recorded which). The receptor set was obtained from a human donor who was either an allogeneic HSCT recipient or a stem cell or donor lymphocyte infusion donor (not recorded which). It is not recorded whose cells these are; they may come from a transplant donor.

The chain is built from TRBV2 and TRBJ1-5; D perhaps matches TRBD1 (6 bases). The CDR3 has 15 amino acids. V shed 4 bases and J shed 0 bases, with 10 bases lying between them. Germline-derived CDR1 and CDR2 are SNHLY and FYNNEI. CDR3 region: CASSVQGNSNQPQHF. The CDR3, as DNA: TGTGCCAGCAGTGTACAGGGAAATAGCAATCAGCCCCAGCATTTT. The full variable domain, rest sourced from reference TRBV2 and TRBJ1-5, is EPEVTQTPSHQVTQMGQEVILRCVPISNHLYFYWYRQILGQKVEFLVSFYNNEISEKSEIFDDQFSVERPDGSNFTLKIRSTKLEDSAMYFCASSVQGNSNQPQHFGDGTRLSIL.

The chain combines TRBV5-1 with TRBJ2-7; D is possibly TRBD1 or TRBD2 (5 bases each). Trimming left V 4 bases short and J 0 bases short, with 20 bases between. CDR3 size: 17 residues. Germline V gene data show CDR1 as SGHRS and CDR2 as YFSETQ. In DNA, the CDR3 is TGCGCCAGCAGCCCCTACCCCACGGGGCTTAGCTCCTACGAGCAGTACTTC. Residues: CASSPYPTGLSSYEQYF.

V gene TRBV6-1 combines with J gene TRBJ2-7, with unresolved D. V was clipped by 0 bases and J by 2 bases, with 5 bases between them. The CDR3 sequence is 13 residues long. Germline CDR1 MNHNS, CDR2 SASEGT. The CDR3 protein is CASSEATAYEQYF. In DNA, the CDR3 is TGTGCCAGCAGTGAAGCGACGGCCTACGAGCAGTACTTC.

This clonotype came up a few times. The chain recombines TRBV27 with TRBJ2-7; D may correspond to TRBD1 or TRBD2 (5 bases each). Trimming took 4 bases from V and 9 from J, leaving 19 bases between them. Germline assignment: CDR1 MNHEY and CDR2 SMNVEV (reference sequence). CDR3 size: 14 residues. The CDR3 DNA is TGTGCCAGCAGTTCGCCCGGGACCTACAGCGGGCAGTACTTC. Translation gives CASSSPGTYSGQYF.

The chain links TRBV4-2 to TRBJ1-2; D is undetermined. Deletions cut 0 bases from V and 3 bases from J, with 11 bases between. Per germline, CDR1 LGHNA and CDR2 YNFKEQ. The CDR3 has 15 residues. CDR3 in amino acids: CASSQDQQSDYGYTF. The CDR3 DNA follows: TGTGCCAGCAGCCAAGATCAGCAGTCGGACTATGGCTACACCTTC.

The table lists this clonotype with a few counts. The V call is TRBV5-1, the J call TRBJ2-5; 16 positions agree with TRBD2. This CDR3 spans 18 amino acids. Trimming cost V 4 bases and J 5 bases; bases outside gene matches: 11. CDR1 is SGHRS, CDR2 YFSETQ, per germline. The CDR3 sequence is CASSLGTSGRAWPETQYF. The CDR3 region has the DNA TGCGCCAGCAGCCTGGGGACTAGCGGGAGGGCCTGGCCGGAGACCCAGTACTTC.

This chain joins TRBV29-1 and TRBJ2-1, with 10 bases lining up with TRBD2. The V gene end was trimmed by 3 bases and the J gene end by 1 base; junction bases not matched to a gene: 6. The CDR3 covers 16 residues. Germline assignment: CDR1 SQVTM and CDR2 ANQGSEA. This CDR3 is CSVDGSGRLSYNEQFF. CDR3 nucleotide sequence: TGCAGCGTTGACGGTAGCGGGAGGTTGTCCTACAATGAGCAGTTCTTC.

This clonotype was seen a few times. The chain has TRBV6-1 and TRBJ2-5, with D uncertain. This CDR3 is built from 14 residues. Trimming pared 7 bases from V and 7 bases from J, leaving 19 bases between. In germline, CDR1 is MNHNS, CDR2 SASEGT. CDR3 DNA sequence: TGTGCCAGCATACCCCGAATTGGTACCGGGACCCAGTACTTC. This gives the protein CASIPRIGTGTQYF.

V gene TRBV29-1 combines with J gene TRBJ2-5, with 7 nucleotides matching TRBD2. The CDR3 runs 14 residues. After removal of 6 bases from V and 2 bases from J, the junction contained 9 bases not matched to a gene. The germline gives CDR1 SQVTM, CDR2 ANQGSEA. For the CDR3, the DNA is TGCAGCGTCCAAAAGCGCGGGGGTCAAGAGACCCAGTACTTC. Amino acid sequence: CSVQKRGGQETQYF.

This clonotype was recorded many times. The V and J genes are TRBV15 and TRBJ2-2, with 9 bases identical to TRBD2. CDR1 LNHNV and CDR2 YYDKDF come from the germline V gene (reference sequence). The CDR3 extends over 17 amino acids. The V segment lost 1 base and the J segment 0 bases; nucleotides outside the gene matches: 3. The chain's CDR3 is CATSRVSGGANTGELFF. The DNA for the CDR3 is TGTGCCACCAGCAGAGTTAGCGGGGGTGCGAACACCGGGGAGCTGTTTTTT.

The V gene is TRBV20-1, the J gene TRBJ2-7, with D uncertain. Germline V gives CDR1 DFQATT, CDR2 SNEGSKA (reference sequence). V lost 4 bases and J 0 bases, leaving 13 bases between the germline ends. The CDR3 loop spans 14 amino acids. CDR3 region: CSAIGPQSSYEQYF. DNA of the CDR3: TGCAGTGCTATCGGACCCCAGAGCTCCTACGAGCAGTACTTC.

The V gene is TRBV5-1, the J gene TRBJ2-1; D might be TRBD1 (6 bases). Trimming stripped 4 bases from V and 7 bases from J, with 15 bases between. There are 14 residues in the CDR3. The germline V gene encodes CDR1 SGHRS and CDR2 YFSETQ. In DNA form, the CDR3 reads TGCGCCAGCAGCAGGCAGGGGATGACGAATGAGCAGTTCTTC. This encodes CASSRQGMTNEQFF.

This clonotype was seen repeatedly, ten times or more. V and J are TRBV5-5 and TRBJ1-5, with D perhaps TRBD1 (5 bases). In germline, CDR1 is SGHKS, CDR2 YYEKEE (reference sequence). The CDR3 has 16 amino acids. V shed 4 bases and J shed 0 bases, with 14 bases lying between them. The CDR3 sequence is CASSGTGGDSNQPQHF. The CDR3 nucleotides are TGTGCCAGCAGCGGAACTGGGGGGGATAGCAATCAGCCCCAGCATTTT.

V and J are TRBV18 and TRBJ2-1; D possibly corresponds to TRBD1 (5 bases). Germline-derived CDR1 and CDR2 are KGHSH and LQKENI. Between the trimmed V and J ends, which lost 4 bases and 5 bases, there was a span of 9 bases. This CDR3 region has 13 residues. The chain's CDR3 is CASSRTPDNEQFF. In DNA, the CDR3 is TGTGCCAGCTCACGGACACCTGACAATGAGCAGTTCTTC.

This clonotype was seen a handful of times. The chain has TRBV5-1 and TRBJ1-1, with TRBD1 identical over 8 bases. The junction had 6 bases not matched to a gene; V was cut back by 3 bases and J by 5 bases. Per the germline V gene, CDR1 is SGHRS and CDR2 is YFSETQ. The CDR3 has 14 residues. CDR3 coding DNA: TGCGCCAGCAGCTCGACAGGGGTTGGGACTGAAGCTTTCTTT. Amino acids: CASSSTGVGTEAFF.

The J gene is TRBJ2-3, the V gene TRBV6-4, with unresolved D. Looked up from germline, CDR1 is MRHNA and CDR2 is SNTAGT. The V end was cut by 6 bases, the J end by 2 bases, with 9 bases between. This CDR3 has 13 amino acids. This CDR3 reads CASSREITDTQYF. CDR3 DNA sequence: TGTGCCAGCAGCCGAGAGATCACAGATACGCAGTATTTT.

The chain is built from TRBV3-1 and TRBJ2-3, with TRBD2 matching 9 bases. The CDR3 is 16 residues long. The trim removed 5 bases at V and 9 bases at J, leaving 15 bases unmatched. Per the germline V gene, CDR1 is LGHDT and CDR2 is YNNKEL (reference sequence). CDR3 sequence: CASSRTLAGAPRTQYF. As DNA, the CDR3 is TGTGCCAGCAGCAGGACGTTAGCGGGAGCCCCTCGGACGCAGTATTTT.

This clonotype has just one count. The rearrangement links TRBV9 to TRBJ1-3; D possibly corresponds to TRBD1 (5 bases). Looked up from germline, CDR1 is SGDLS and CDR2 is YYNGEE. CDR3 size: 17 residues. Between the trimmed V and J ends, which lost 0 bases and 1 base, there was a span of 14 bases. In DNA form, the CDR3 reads TGTGCCAGCAGCGTAGGGGGGGGAGGCCTTTCTGGAAACACCATATATTTT. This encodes CASSVGGGGLSGNTIYF.

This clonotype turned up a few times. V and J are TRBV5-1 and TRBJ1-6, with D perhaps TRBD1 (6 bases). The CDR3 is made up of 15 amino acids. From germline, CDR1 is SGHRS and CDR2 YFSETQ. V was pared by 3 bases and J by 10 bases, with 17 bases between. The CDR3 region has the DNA TGCGCCAGCAGCTCGACAGGCACCGCGTTCTCACCCCTCCACTTT. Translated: CASSSTGTAFSPLHF.

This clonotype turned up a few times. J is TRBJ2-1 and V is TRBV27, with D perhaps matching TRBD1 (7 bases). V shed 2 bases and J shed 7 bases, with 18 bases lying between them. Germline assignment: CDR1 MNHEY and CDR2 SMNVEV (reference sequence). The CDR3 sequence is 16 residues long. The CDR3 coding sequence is TGTGCCAGCAGTTTACAAGGCCAGGGGGAGGAGAATGAGCAGTTCTTC. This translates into CASSLQGQGEENEQFF.

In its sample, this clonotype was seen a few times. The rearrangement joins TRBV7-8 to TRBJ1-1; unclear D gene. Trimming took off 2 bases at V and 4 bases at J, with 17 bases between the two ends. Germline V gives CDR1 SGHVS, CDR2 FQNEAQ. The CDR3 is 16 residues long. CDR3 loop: CASSLLVQKGVTEAFF. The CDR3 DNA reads TGTGCCAGCAGCTTATTGGTGCAGAAGGGAGTCACTGAAGCTTTCTTT.

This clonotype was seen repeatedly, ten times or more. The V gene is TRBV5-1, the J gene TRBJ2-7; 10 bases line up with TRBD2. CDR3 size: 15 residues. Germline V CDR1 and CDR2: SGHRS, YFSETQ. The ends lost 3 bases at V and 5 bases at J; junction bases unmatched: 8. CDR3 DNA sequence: TGCGCCAGCAGCTCATACGGGACTAGCGTGAACGAGCAGTACTTC. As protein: CASSSYGTSVNEQYF.

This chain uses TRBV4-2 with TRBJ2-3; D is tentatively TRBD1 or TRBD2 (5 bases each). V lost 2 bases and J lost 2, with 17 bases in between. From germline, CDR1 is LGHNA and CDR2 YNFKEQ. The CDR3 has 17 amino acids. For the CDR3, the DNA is TGTGCCAGCAGCCAACACCGACCGGGACCTCACACAGATACGCAGTATTTT. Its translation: CASSQHRPGPHTDTQYF.

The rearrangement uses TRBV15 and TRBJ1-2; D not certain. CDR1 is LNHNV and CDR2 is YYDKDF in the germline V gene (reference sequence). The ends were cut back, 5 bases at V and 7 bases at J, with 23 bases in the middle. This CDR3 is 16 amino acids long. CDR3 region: CATSLRRAPPSGGYTF. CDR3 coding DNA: TGTGCCACCAGCTTACGCCGGGCCCCACCCTCGGGTGGCTACACCTTC.

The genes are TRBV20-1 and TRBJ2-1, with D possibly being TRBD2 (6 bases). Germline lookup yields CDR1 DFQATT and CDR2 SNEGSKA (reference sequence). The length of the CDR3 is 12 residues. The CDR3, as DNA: TGCAGCGCGGGACCGACCTACAATGAGCAGTTCTTC. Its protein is CSAGPTYNEQFF.

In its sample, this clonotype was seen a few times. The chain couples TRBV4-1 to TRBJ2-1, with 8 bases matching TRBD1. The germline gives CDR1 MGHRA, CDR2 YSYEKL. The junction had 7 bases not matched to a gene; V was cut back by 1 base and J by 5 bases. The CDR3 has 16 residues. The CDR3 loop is CASSQGRQGINNEQFF. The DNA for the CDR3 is TGCGCCAGCAGCCAAGGCCGACAGGGGATTAACAATGAGCAGTTCTTC.

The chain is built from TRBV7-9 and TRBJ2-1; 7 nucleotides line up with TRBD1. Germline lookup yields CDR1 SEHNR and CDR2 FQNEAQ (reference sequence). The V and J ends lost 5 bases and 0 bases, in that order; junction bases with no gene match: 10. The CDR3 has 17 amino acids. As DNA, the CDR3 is TGTGCCAGCAGCACCAGACAGGGAGAGAGCTCCTACAATGAGCAGTTCTTC. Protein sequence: CASSTRQGESSYNEQFF.